These T cell receptor beta chains were read from a single sample in a study of early T cells in non-severe SARS-CoV-2 infection. TCRdb re-derived calls from the 5' RACE reads in MiXCR, one entry per CDR3 protein. The table lists approximately 89,000 distinct CDR3 sequences, about 14% of them singletons. The sample consisted of whole blood. Receptors originate from an adult who was a healthcare worker with PCR-confirmed SARS-CoV-2 infection or an uninfected control (not recorded which). The CDR3 runs from the conserved cysteine through the conserved F or W. D genes are given only for firm matches. Rows give clone size only sometimes, using once, few, many, or a class for an expanded clone.

clone_size | d_call | j_call | v_call | cdr3_aa | cdr3_nt
NA | NA | TRBJ2-1 | TRBV19 | CASSIFLGPYEQFF | TGTGCCAGTAGTATTTTCCTGGGACCCTATGAGCAGTTCTTC
few | NA | TRBJ2-3 | TRBV7-6 | CASSARSSTDTQYF | TGTGCCAGCAGCGCCAGGTCTAGCACAGATACGCAGTATTTT
many | NA | TRBJ2-5 | TRBV21-1 | CASSWRLAGVEETQYF | TGTGCCAGCAGCTGGCGCTTAGCGGGAGTCGAAGAGACCCAGTACTTC
NA | TRBD2 | TRBJ2-1 | TRBV12-3/TRBV12-4 | CASSFYGTSVYNEQFF | TGTGCCAGCAGTTTCTACGGGACTAGCGTCTACAATGAGCAGTTCTTC
few | NA | TRBJ2-2 | TRBV11-2 | CASSFEGGELFF | TGTGCCAGCAGCTTTGAGGGCGGGGAGCTGTTTTTT
many | NA | TRBJ1-2 | TRBV6-2/TRBV6-3 | CASSSPDRGLNYGYTF | TGTGCCAGCAGTTCCCCTGACAGAGGCCTTAACTATGGCTACACCTTC
few | NA | TRBJ2-4 | TRBV7-6 | CASSPGLRRQKNIQYF | TGTGCCAGCAGCCCGGGCCTCCGAAGGCAAAAAAACATTCAGTACTTC
many | NA | TRBJ2-3 | TRBV5-1 | CASSLGTTDTQYF | TGCGCCAGCAGCTTGGGGACCACAGATACGCAGTATTTT
many | TRBD1 | TRBJ1-2 | TRBV29-1 | CSVPPTPGTGLRSYTF | TGCAGCGTGCCCCCGACCCCCGGGACAGGCCTTAGGAGCTACACCTTC
few | TRBD2 | TRBJ2-3 | TRBV4-1 | CASSQAALAGRDTQYF | TGCGCCAGCAGCCAAGCAGCACTAGCGGGAAGAGATACGCAGTATTTT
many | TRBD1 | TRBJ1-4 | TRBV2 | CASTLQGAGEKLFF | TGTGCCAGCACCCTACAGGGGGCCGGAGAAAAACTGTTTTTT
many | NA | TRBJ2-5 | TRBV7-2 | CASSLDRIQETQYF | TGTGCCAGCAGCTTAGACAGGATCCAAGAGACCCAGTACTTC
NA | NA | TRBJ1-6 | TRBV3-1 | CASSHTRFGNSPLHF | TGTGCCAGCAGCCATACGCGGTTTGGGAATTCACCCCTCCACTTT
many | NA | TRBJ2-2 | TRBV29-1 | CSVGNGELFF | TGCAGCGTTGGGAACGGGGAGCTGTTTTTT
NA | NA | TRBJ1-1 | TRBV10-2 | CASSVEGFNTEAFF | TGCGCCAGCAGTGTAGAAGGATTCAACACTGAAGCTTTCTTT
many | NA | TRBJ1-1 | TRBV5-1 | CASSLGEANTEAFF | TGCGCCAGCAGCTTGGGGGAGGCGAACACTGAAGCTTTCTTT
few | TRBD2 | TRBJ2-7 | TRBV11-1 | CASSETSGPYVQYF | TGTGCCAGCAGCGAGACTAGCGGACCCTATGTGCAGTACTTC
once | NA | TRBJ1-6 | TRBV5-1 | CASSLGQPLSSYNSPLHF | TGCGCCAGCAGCTTGGGACAGCCTTTGAGCTCCTATAATTCACCCCTCCACTTT
NA | NA | TRBJ2-7 | TRBV4-1 | CASSYVGGRSYEQYF | TGCGCCAGCAGCTATGTGGGGGGGCGGTCCTACGAGCAGTACTTC
few | NA | TRBJ2-7 | TRBV6-5 | CASSLERKSSYEQYF | TGTGCCAGCAGTTTGGAAAGGAAAAGCTCCTACGAGCAGTACTTC
NA | NA | TRBJ1-1 | TRBV20-1 | CSARAIGPNTEAFF | TGCAGTGCTAGAGCAATAGGCCCGAACACTGAAGCTTTCTTT
many | NA | TRBJ1-3 | TRBV6-5 | CASKESGNTIYF | TGTGCCAGCAAGGAGTCTGGAAACACCATATATTTT
few | TRBD2 | TRBJ2-1 | TRBV25-1 | CASTGREGLGDEQFF | TGTGCCAGCACGGGTCGGGAGGGCCTAGGCGATGAGCAGTTCTTC
NA | NA | TRBJ1-3 | TRBV2 | CASSPWGYSGNTIYF | TGTGCCAGCAGCCCGTGGGGGTACTCTGGAAACACCATATATTTT
few | NA | TRBJ2-4 | TRBV11-2 | CASSFGGKNIQYF | TGTGCCAGCAGCTTCGGCGGGAAAAACATTCAGTACTTC
NA | TRBD1 | TRBJ2-7 | TRBV12-3/TRBV12-4 | CASSSGQGNYEQYF | TGTGCCAGCAGTTCGGGACAGGGGAACTACGAGCAGTACTTC
many | NA | TRBJ2-1 | TRBV6-5 | CASSSTPPRSYNEQFF | TGTGCCAGCAGTTCCACCCCTCCTAGGTCCTACAATGAGCAGTTCTTC
NA | NA | TRBJ2-7 | TRBV7-9 | CVSSLVGSSYEQYF | TGTGTCAGCAGCTTAGTGGGGAGCTCCTACGAGCAGTACTTC
NA | NA | TRBJ1-5 | TRBV18 | CASSQDSNQPQHF | TGTGCCAGCTCCCAGGATAGCAATCAGCCCCAGCATTTT
NA | TRBD2 | TRBJ2-7 | TRBV15 | CATSRGGTSGAYEQYF | TGTGCCACCAGCAGGGGCGGGACTAGCGGGGCCTACGAGCAGTACTTC
NA | TRBD1 | TRBJ1-5 | TRBV6-5 | CASSPTGAGNQPQHF | TGTGCCAGCAGCCCTACAGGGGCTGGGAATCAGCCCCAGCATTTT
NA | NA | TRBJ2-5 | TRBV6-2/TRBV6-3 | CASSTSPGGTQYF | TGTGCCAGCAGTACTAGCCCTGGTGGGACCCAGTACTTC
NA | TRBD1 | TRBJ2-5 | TRBV10-3 | CAISPGQGGETQYF | TGTGCCATCAGTCCCGGACAGGGGGGAGAGACCCAGTACTTC
NA | TRBD1 | TRBJ2-5 | TRBV10-3 | CAISDRDRWQETQYF | TGTGCCATCAGCGACCGGGACAGATGGCAAGAGACCCAGTACTTC
few | TRBD1 | TRBJ2-1 | TRBV29-1 | CSVQGLRNEQFF | TGCAGCGTACAGGGGTTGCGCAATGAGCAGTTCTTC
many | TRBD2 | TRBJ2-6 | TRBV7-9 | CASSLAGGYGTGANVLTF | TGTGCCAGCAGCTTAGCGGGAGGGTACGGCACTGGGGCCAACGTCCTGACTTTC
many | NA | TRBJ1-6 | TRBV12-3/TRBV12-4 | CASSLTGLNSPLHF | TGTGCCAGCAGTTTAACAGGGCTTAATTCACCCCTCCACTTT
many | NA | TRBJ2-2 | TRBV10-3 | CAISEFDASTGELFF | TGTGCCATCAGTGAGTTTGATGCGAGCACCGGGGAGCTGTTTTTT
NA | NA | TRBJ1-2 | TRBV12-3/TRBV12-4 | CASSSPRDPYGYTF | TGTGCCAGCAGTTCTCCGCGGGACCCATATGGCTACACCTTC
many | NA | TRBJ2-7 | TRBV11-2 | CASSPYPDSLPLYEQYF | TGTGCCAGCAGCCCCTACCCGGACAGTCTCCCACTCTACGAGCAGTACTTC
many | NA | TRBJ2-7 | TRBV11-1 | CASSSGPSYEQYF | TGTGCCAGCAGCTCCGGGCCGTCCTACGAGCAGTACTTC
few | NA | TRBJ2-5 | TRBV21-1 | CASKPTGDNQETQYF | TGTGCCAGCAAACCGACAGGGGATAACCAAGAGACCCAGTACTTC
few | NA | TRBJ2-3 | TRBV12-3/TRBV12-4 | CASSPQGTDTQYF | TGTGCCAGCAGCCCACAGGGAACAGATACGCAGTATTTT
few | NA | TRBJ2-5 | TRBV3-1 | CASSRQGGETQYF | TGTGCCAGCAGCCGTCAGGGGGGAGAGACCCAGTACTTC
many | NA | TRBJ1-5 | TRBV18 | CASSGGEVQPQHF | TGTGCCAGCTCAGGGGGGGAGGTTCAGCCCCAGCATTTT
once | NA | TRBJ2-1 | TRBV20-1 | CSALALDQNYNEQFF | TGCAGTGCTCTGGCCCTAGACCAGAACTACAATGAGCAGTTCTTC
few | NA | TRBJ1-1 | TRBV7-2 | CASSSGANTEAFF | TGTGCCAGCAGCTCGGGGGCCAACACTGAAGCTTTCTTT
many | TRBD1 | TRBJ1-3 | TRBV7-9 | CASSLVGQAGNTIYF | TGTGCCAGCAGCTTAGTGGGACAGGCTGGAAACACCATATATTTT
NA | TRBD2 | TRBJ2-3 | TRBV4-1 | CASSPSRTSATDTQYF | TGCGCCAGCAGCCCAAGTAGGACTAGCGCCACAGATACGCAGTATTTT